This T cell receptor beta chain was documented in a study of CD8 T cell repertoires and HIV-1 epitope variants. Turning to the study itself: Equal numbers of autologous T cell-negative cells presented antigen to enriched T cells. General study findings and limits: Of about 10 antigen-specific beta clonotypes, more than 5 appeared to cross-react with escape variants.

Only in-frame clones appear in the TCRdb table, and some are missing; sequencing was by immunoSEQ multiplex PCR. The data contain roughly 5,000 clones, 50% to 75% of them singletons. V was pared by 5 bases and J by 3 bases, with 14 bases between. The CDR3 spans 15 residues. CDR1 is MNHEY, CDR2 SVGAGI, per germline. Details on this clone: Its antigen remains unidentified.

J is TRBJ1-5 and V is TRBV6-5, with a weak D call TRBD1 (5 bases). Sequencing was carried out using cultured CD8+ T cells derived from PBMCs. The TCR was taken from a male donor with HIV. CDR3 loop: CASSQGESYNQPQHF. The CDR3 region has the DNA TGTGCCAGCAGTCAAGGGGAGTCGTACAATCAGCCCCAGCATTTT.